A selection of T cell receptor beta chains follows, all from one sample in a study of cytomegalovirus exposure and HLA in healthy donors. Here immunoSEQ multiplex PCR was the method, and the copy in TCRdb shows in-frame clones only, minus some. The data contain some 250,000 clones, 86% of them seen just once; the ten biggest clones take up roughly 1.2%. The sample was PBMCs. The source is a woman aged 25 to 39 in good health and CMV-seropositive. Both conserved end residues are part of each CDR3. The D gene is left open where the match is weak. Where a row states a size, it is once, few, many or the class of an expanded clone; other rows omit it.

j_call: TRBJ2-1
clone_size: once
v_call: TRBV5-4
d_call: TRBD2
cdr3_nt: TGTGCCAGCAGCTTGGAGACTAGCGGGAACTACAATGAGCAGTTCTTC
cdr3_aa: CASSLETSGNYNEQFF

j_call: TRBJ1-1
clone_size: -
v_call: TRBV5-1
d_call: -
cdr3_nt: TGCGCCAGCAGCTTTGAAGGGGATGAAGCTTTCTTT
cdr3_aa: CASSFEGDEAFF

j_call: TRBJ1-2
clone_size: -
v_call: TRBV27
d_call: TRBD1
cdr3_nt: TGTGCCAGCAGTTTAATCGGGACAGGGGGAGTCTATGGCTACACCTTC
cdr3_aa: CASSLIGTGGVYGYTF

j_call: TRBJ2-7
clone_size: -
v_call: TRBV25-1
d_call: TRBD2
cdr3_nt: TGTGCCAGCAGTGCTTATAGCGGGAGCTCCTACGAGCAGTACTTC
cdr3_aa: CASSAYSGSSYEQYF

j_call: TRBJ2-3
clone_size: -
v_call: TRBV15
d_call: TRBD2
cdr3_nt: TGTGCCACCAGCAGAGACAGGCTAGCGGGAGTCGCAGATACGCAGTATTTT
cdr3_aa: CATSRDRLAGVADTQYF

j_call: TRBJ2-7
clone_size: -
v_call: TRBV19
d_call: TRBD1
cdr3_nt: TGTGCCAGTAGTACCCGACAGGGGGCAACGGACGAGCAGTACTTC
cdr3_aa: CASSTRQGATDEQYF

j_call: TRBJ2-7
clone_size: -
v_call: TRBV19
d_call: -
cdr3_nt: TGTGCCAGTAGCATCTTACTAGCAAACGAGCAGTACTTC
cdr3_aa: CASSILLANEQYF

j_call: TRBJ2-7
clone_size: -
v_call: TRBV27
d_call: TRBD1
cdr3_nt: TGTGCCAGCAGGGGGACAGGGAGGAACGAGCAGTACTTC
cdr3_aa: CASRGTGRNEQYF

j_call: TRBJ2-7
clone_size: -
v_call: TRBV7-3
d_call: TRBD2
cdr3_nt: TGTGCCAGCAGCTTAACTGGGACTAGCGGGAATCCCACCTACGAGCAGTACTTC
cdr3_aa: CASSLTGTSGNPTYEQYF

j_call: TRBJ2-5
clone_size: -
v_call: TRBV2
d_call: TRBD1
cdr3_nt: TGTGCCAGCAGTGATGCAAACAGGGGGACAGGGGAGACCCAGTACTTC
cdr3_aa: CASSDANRGTGETQYF

j_call: TRBJ2-5
clone_size: -
v_call: TRBV6-1
d_call: -
cdr3_nt: TGTGCCAGCAGGGACACAGGGATCCAAGAGACCCAGTACTTC
cdr3_aa: CASRDTGIQETQYF

j_call: TRBJ2-5
clone_size: -
v_call: TRBV27
d_call: -
cdr3_nt: TGTGCCAGCAGTTTAACGGGGTTGTACCAAGAGACCCAGTACTTC
cdr3_aa: CASSLTGLYQETQYF

j_call: TRBJ2-7
clone_size: -
v_call: TRBV10-3
d_call: TRBD1
cdr3_nt: TGTGCCATCAGTGACCGGGACAGTTCCTACGAGCAGTACTTC
cdr3_aa: CAISDRDSSYEQYF

j_call: TRBJ1-3
clone_size: -
v_call: TRBV28
d_call: TRBD1
cdr3_nt: TGTGCCAGCAGTTTCGCCGGGACAGCCTCTGGAAACACCATATATTTT
cdr3_aa: CASSFAGTASGNTIYF

j_call: TRBJ2-5
clone_size: -
v_call: TRBV7-2
d_call: TRBD2
cdr3_nt: TGTGCCAGCGAAATAGGGACTATTTTTGACCAAGAGACCCAGTACTTC
cdr3_aa: CASEIGTIFDQETQYF

j_call: TRBJ2-4
clone_size: -
v_call: TRBV6-1
d_call: TRBD1
cdr3_nt: TGTGCCAGCAGTCCGGGACAGACTAAAAACATTCAGTACTTC
cdr3_aa: CASSPGQTKNIQYF

j_call: TRBJ2-1
clone_size: -
v_call: TRBV14
d_call: -
cdr3_nt: TGTGCCAGCAGCCTCCTTAGCGGTACCTACAATGAGCAGTTCTTC
cdr3_aa: CASSLLSGTYNEQFF

j_call: TRBJ2-3
clone_size: -
v_call: TRBV19
d_call: TRBD1
cdr3_nt: TGTGCCAGTAGTATCCGGGACAGGGCCTCAGATACGCAGTATTTT
cdr3_aa: CASSIRDRASDTQYF

j_call: TRBJ1-2
clone_size: -
v_call: TRBV11-2
d_call: -
cdr3_nt: TGTGCCAGCAGCTCGTGGCGGGGGGAGGACTATGGCTACACCTTC
cdr3_aa: CASSSWRGEDYGYTF

j_call: TRBJ1-2
clone_size: -
v_call: TRBV5-1
d_call: -
cdr3_nt: TGCGCCAGCAGCTTCTGGGGAGATGGCTACACCTTC
cdr3_aa: CASSFWGDGYTF

j_call: TRBJ2-1
clone_size: -
v_call: TRBV11-2
d_call: -
cdr3_nt: TGTGCCAGCAGCTTAGGCGGGCTAGCGAACAATGAGCAGTTCTTC
cdr3_aa: CASSLGGLANNEQFF

j_call: TRBJ2-7
clone_size: -
v_call: TRBV27
d_call: -
cdr3_nt: TGTGCCAGCAGTCCGGGTACCTACGAGCAGTACTTC
cdr3_aa: CASSPGTYEQYF

j_call: TRBJ2-5
clone_size: -
v_call: TRBV27
d_call: TRBD2
cdr3_nt: TGTGCCAGCAGTTCCGGGACTAGCGGGAGAACCTATAGGCAAGAGACCCAGTACTTC
cdr3_aa: CASSSGTSGRTYRQETQYF

j_call: TRBJ2-7
clone_size: few
v_call: TRBV5-1
d_call: -
cdr3_nt: TGCGCCAGCAGCCGTACTTCGGGCTCCTACGAGCAGTACTTC
cdr3_aa: CASSRTSGSYEQYF

j_call: TRBJ1-1
clone_size: -
v_call: TRBV27
d_call: -
cdr3_nt: TGTGCCAGCAGTCGGACAGTGAACACTGAAGCTTTCTTT
cdr3_aa: CASSRTVNTEAFF

j_call: TRBJ2-7
clone_size: -
v_call: TRBV5-1
d_call: -
cdr3_nt: TGCGCCAGCAGCTCCCCGGAGGGCTACGAGCAGTACTTC
cdr3_aa: CASSSPEGYEQYF

j_call: TRBJ1-1
clone_size: -
v_call: TRBV7-3
d_call: -
cdr3_nt: TGTGCCAGCAGCTTAACGGCTGAGAACACTGAAGCTTTCTTT
cdr3_aa: CASSLTAENTEAFF

j_call: TRBJ2-1
clone_size: once
v_call: TRBV2
d_call: -
cdr3_nt: TGTGCCAGCTCCGCGGGATCACAGTACAATGAGCAGTTCTTC
cdr3_aa: CASSAGSQYNEQFF

j_call: TRBJ2-3
clone_size: -
v_call: TRBV2
d_call: -
cdr3_nt: TGTGCCAGCAGTGAATGGGGAGTCGATACGCAGTATTTT
cdr3_aa: CASSEWGVDTQYF

j_call: TRBJ2-7
clone_size: -
v_call: TRBV6-1
d_call: TRBD1
cdr3_nt: TGTGCCAGCAGCCCCCGGGACAGGGGGCTCAACGAGCAGTACTTC
cdr3_aa: CASSPRDRGLNEQYF

j_call: TRBJ1-5
clone_size: -
v_call: TRBV6-1
d_call: -
cdr3_nt: TGTGCCAGCAGTGGAAACAGGGTCGGTCAGCCCCAGCATTTT
cdr3_aa: CASSGNRVGQPQHF

j_call: TRBJ2-7
clone_size: -
v_call: TRBV4-1
d_call: TRBD2
cdr3_nt: TGCGCCAGCAGCCAAGCCCTAGCGGGAGGGTACGAGCAGTACTTC
cdr3_aa: CASSQALAGGYEQYF

j_call: TRBJ2-3
clone_size: -
v_call: TRBV9
d_call: TRBD1
cdr3_nt: TGTGCCAGCAGCGAATTACAGGGGGCGGGAACAGATACGCAGTATTTT
cdr3_aa: CASSELQGAGTDTQYF

j_call: TRBJ2-3
clone_size: -
v_call: TRBV4-1
d_call: TRBD1
cdr3_nt: TGCGCCAGCACCGGGACAGGGAACATGGGCACAGATACGCAGTATTTT
cdr3_aa: CASTGTGNMGTDTQYF

j_call: TRBJ1-5
clone_size: -
v_call: TRBV27
d_call: -
cdr3_nt: TGTGCCAGCAGCGTTACAGGGAATCAGCCCCAGCATTTT
cdr3_aa: CASSVTGNQPQHF

j_call: TRBJ2-1
clone_size: once
v_call: TRBV5-1
d_call: -
cdr3_nt: TGCGCCAGCAGCTTGCCCCCCTCGAGCGGCTCCTACAATGAGCAGTTCTTC
cdr3_aa: CASSLPPSSGSYNEQFF

j_call: TRBJ2-1
clone_size: -
v_call: TRBV4-2
d_call: -
cdr3_nt: TGTGCCAGCACTCCGGGGGAGCGGAACTACAATGAGCAGTTCTTC
cdr3_aa: CASTPGERNYNEQFF

j_call: TRBJ2-7
clone_size: once
v_call: TRBV5-4
d_call: -
cdr3_nt: TGTGCCAGCAGCCTAAGACAGGACTCCTACGAGCAGTACTTC
cdr3_aa: CASSLRQDSYEQYF

j_call: TRBJ2-1
clone_size: -
v_call: TRBV15
d_call: TRBD2
cdr3_nt: TGTGCCACCAGCCCTGGGGCTAGCGGACTCAATGAGCAGTTCTTC
cdr3_aa: CATSPGASGLNEQFF

j_call: TRBJ2-3
clone_size: -
v_call: TRBV2
d_call: TRBD2
cdr3_nt: TGTGCCAGCAGTTCTAGCGGAGATACGCAGTATTTT
cdr3_aa: CASSSSGDTQYF

j_call: TRBJ2-2
clone_size: -
v_call: TRBV2
d_call: -
cdr3_nt: TGTGCCGCCAGGAGGGCTGGCGGGGAGCTGTTTTTT
cdr3_aa: CAARRAGGELFF

j_call: TRBJ1-2
clone_size: once
v_call: TRBV9
d_call: -
cdr3_nt: TGTGCCAGCAGCGGGGGAGGGACCCGGGAGGGACTCTACACCTTC
cdr3_aa: CASSGGGTREGLYTF

j_call: TRBJ1-4
clone_size: -
v_call: TRBV30
d_call: -
cdr3_nt: TGTGCCTGGGCACCGGACAGCCAGAATGAAAAACTGTTTTTT
cdr3_aa: CAWAPDSQNEKLFF

j_call: TRBJ2-7
clone_size: -
v_call: TRBV6-6
d_call: TRBD1
cdr3_nt: TGTGCCAGCAGTTACCCCGGACAGGGGAGGGCCTACGAGCAGTACTTC
cdr3_aa: CASSYPGQGRAYEQYF

j_call: TRBJ2-3
clone_size: -
v_call: TRBV14
d_call: -
cdr3_nt: TGTGCCAGCAGCCAAGAGACGGGAGATACGCAGTATTTT
cdr3_aa: CASSQETGDTQYF

j_call: TRBJ1-1
clone_size: -
v_call: TRBV7-8
d_call: -
cdr3_nt: TGTGCCAGCAGCTTATTTCAGGGGTTGAACACTGAAGCTTTCTTT
cdr3_aa: CASSLFQGLNTEAFF

j_call: TRBJ1-1
clone_size: -
v_call: TRBV28
d_call: TRBD1
cdr3_nt: TGTGCCAGCAGTTTGGGACAGGTCCCTGAAGCTTTCTTT
cdr3_aa: CASSLGQVPEAFF

j_call: TRBJ2-2
clone_size: -
v_call: TRBV29-1
d_call: -
cdr3_nt: TGCAGCGTTGCCGGGTACTTGGGGGAGCTGTTTTTT
cdr3_aa: CSVAGYLGELFF

j_call: TRBJ1-5
clone_size: -
v_call: TRBV5-6
d_call: -
cdr3_nt: TGTGCCAGCAGCCGGGGGGGCCCGCCCCAGCATTTT
cdr3_aa: CASSRGGPPQHF

j_call: TRBJ1-2
clone_size: -
v_call: TRBV28
d_call: -
cdr3_nt: TGTGCCAGCAGTCCTACTCATACAGTGAGCTATGGCTACACCTTC
cdr3_aa: CASSPTHTVSYGYTF

j_call: TRBJ2-7
clone_size: -
v_call: TRBV18
d_call: -
cdr3_nt: TGTGCCAGCTCGGCCTCCGGGGGCTACGAGCAGTACTTC
cdr3_aa: CASSASGGYEQYF

j_call: TRBJ2-7
clone_size: few
v_call: TRBV4-1
d_call: -
cdr3_nt: TGCGCCAGCAGCCGAAGTAGAACCTACGAGCAGTACTTC
cdr3_aa: CASSRSRTYEQYF

j_call: TRBJ1-2
clone_size: few
v_call: TRBV2
d_call: TRBD1
cdr3_nt: TGTGCCAGCGGCACCAGGGGGGACTATGGCTACACCTTC
cdr3_aa: CASGTRGDYGYTF

j_call: TRBJ2-1
clone_size: once
v_call: TRBV4-1
d_call: TRBD2
cdr3_nt: TGCGCCAGCAGCCAAGAATCGGGCCTAGCGGCCAATGAGCAGTTCTTC
cdr3_aa: CASSQESGLAANEQFF

j_call: TRBJ1-4
clone_size: -
v_call: TRBV5-1
d_call: TRBD1
cdr3_nt: TGCGCCAGCAGCGTACAGGGGGGTAATGAAAAACTGTTTTTT
cdr3_aa: CASSVQGGNEKLFF

j_call: TRBJ2-7
clone_size: -
v_call: TRBV11-3
d_call: TRBD2
cdr3_nt: TGTGCCAGCAGCTTAGGACTAGCGGGGGAGCAGTACTTC
cdr3_aa: CASSLGLAGEQYF

j_call: TRBJ2-7
clone_size: -
v_call: TRBV9
d_call: TRBD1
cdr3_nt: TGTGCCAGCAGCGTCGGGACAGGGGGCGAGCAGTACTTC
cdr3_aa: CASSVGTGGEQYF

j_call: TRBJ2-7
clone_size: -
v_call: TRBV27
d_call: -
cdr3_nt: TGTGCCAGCAGTTTGGGACTAGAAGGGGGCTTTGGCGAGCAGTACTTC
cdr3_aa: CASSLGLEGGFGEQYF